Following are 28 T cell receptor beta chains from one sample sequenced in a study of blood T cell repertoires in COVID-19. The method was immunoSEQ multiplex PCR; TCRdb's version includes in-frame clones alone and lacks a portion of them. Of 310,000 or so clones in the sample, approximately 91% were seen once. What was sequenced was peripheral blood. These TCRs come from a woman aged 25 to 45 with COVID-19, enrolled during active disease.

The CDR3 loop reads CASSLGQGTGELFF. Written as DNA, the CDR3 is TGTGCCAGCAGCTTGGGACAGGGCACCGGGGAGCTGTTTTTT. The rearrangement links TRBV5-6 to TRBJ2-2; 7 bases agree with TRBD1. V lost 0 bases and J lost 4; bases outside the gene matches: 0. Germline lookup yields CDR1 SGHDT and CDR2 YYEEEE. The CDR3 loop spans 14 amino acids.

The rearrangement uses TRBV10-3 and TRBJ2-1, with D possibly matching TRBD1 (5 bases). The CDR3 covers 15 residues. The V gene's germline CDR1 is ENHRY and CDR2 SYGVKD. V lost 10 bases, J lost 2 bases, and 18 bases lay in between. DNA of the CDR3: TGTGCCACCGGAGACAGCACACAACCCTACAATGAGCAGTTCTTC. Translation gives CATGDSTQPYNEQFF.

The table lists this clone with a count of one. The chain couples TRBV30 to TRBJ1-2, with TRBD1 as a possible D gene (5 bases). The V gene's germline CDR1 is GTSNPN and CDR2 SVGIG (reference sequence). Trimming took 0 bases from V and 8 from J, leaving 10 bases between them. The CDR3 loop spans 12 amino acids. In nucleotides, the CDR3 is TGTGCCTGGAGTGTACGGAGGGACGGCTACACCTTC. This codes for CAWSVRRDGYTF. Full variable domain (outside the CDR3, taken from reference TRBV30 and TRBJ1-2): SQTIHQWPATLVQPVGSPLSLECTVEGTSNPNLYWYRQAAGRGLQLLFYSVGIGQISSEVPQNLSASRPQDRQFILSSKKLLLSDSGFYLCAWSVRRDGYTFGSGTRLTVV.

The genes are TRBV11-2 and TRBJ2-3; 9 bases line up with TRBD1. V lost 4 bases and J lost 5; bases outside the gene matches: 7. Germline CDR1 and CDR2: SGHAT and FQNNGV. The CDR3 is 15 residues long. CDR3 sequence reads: CASSSIQGAGDTQYF. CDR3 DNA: TGTGCCAGCAGCTCGATACAGGGGGCTGGAGATACGCAGTATTTT.

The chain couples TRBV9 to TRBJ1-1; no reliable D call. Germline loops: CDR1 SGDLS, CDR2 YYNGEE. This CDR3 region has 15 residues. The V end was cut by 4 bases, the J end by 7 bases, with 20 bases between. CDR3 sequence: CASSSYSLPGGEAFF. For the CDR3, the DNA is TGTGCCAGCAGCTCATACAGTTTACCCGGTGGTGAAGCTTTCTTT. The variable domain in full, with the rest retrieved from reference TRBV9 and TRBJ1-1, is DSGVTQTPKHLITATGQRVTLRCSPRSGDLSVYWYQQSLDQGLQFLIQYYNGEERAKGNILERFSAQQFPDLHSELNLSSLELGDSALYFCASSSYSLPGGEAFFGQGTRLTVV.

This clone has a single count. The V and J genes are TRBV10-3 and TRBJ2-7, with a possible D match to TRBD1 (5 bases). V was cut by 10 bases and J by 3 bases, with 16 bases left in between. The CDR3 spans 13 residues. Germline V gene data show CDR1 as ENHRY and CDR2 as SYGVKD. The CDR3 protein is CASKGSSIYEQYF. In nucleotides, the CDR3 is TGTGCCAGTAAGGGGTCATCGATCTACGAGCAGTACTTC.

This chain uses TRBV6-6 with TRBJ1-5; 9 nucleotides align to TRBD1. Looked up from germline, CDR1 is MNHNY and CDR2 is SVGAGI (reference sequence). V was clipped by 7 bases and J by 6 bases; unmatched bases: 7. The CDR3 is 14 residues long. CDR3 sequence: CASTQTGGVQPQHF. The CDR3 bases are TGTGCCAGCACTCAGACAGGGGGGGTTCAGCCCCAGCATTTT.

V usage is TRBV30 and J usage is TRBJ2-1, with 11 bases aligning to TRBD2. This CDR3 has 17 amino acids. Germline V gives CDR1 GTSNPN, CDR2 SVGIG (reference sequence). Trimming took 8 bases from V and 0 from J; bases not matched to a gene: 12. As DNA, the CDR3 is TGTGCCAGGCGGCCGCCGGGACTAGCGGACTCCTACAATGAGCAGTTCTTC. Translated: CARRPPGLADSYNEQFF.

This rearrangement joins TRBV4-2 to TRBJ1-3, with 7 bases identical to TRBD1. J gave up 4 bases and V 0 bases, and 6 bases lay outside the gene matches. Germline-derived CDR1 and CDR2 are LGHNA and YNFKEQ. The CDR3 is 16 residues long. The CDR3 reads CASSQDGRGAGNTIYF. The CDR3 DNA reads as TGTGCCAGCAGCCAAGATGGCAGGGGGGCAGGAAACACCATATATTTT.

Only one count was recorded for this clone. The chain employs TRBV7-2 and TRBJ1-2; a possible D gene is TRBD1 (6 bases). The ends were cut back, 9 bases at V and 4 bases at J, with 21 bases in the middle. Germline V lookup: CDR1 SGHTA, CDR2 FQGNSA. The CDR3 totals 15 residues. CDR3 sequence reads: CASTYDNTGSYGYTF. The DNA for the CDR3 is TGTGCCAGTACTTACGATAATACAGGGTCCTATGGCTACACCTTC. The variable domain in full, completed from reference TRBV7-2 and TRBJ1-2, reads GAGVSQSPSNKVTEKGKDVELRCDPISGHTALYWYRQSLGQGLEFLIYFQGNSAPDKSGLPSDRFSAERTGGSVSTLTIQRTQQEDSAVYLCASTYDNTGSYGYTFGSGTRLTVV.

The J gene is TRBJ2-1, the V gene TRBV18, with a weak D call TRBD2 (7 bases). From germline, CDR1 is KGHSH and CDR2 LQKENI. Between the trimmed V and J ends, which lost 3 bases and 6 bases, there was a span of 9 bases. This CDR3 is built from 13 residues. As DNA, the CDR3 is TGTGCCAGCTCACCCGGGGGGCTCAATGAGCAGTTCTTC. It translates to CASSPGGLNEQFF.

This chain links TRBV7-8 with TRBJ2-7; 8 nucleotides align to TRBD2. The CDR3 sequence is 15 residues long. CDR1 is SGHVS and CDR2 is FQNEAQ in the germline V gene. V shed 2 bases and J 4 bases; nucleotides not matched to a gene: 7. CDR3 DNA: TGTGCCAGCAGCTTAAATCCAGCGGGAGTATACGAGCAGTACTTC. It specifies CASSLNPAGVYEQYF.

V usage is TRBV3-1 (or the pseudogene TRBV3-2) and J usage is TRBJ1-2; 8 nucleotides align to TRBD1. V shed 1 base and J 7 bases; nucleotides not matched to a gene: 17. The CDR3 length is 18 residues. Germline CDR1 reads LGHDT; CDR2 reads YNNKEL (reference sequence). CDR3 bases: TGTGCCAGCAGCCAAGGGAACGAGGACAGGGATAATCCGGCTGGCTACACCTTC. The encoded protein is CASSQGNEDRDNPAGYTF.

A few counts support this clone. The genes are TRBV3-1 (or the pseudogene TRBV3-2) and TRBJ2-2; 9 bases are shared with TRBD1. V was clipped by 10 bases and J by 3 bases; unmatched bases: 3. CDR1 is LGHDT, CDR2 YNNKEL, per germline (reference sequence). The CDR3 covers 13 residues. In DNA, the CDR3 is TGTGCCACCGGGACAGGGCACACCGGGGAGCTGTTTTTT. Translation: CATGTGHTGELFF.

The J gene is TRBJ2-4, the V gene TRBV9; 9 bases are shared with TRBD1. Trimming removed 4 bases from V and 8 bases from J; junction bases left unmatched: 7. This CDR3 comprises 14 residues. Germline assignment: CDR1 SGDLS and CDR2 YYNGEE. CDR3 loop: CASSPPGQGYIQYF. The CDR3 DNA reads TGTGCCAGCAGCCCACCGGGACAGGGTTACATTCAGTACTTC.

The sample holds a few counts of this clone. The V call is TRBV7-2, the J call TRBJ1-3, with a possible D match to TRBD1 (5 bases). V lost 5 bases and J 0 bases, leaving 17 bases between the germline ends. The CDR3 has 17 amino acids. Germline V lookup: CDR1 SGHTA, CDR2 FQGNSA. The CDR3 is CASSRTLPHSSGNTIYF. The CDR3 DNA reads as TGTGCCAGCAGCCGGACACTACCACATAGCTCTGGAAACACCATATATTTT.

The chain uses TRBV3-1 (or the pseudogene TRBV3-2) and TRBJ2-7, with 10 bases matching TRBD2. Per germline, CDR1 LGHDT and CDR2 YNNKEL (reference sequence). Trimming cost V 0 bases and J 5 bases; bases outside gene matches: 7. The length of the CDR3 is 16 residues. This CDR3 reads CASSQDLSGRADEQYF. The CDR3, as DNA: TGTGCCAGCAGCCAAGATTTGAGCGGGAGGGCCGACGAGCAGTACTTC.

The CDR3 DNA reads TGTGCCAGCAGCCCCCCGACAGGGAGCAAGGATAATTCACCCCTCCACTTT. Translation: CASSPPTGSKDNSPLHF. The chain has TRBV28 and TRBJ1-6, with 7 bases fitting TRBD1. There are 17 residues in the CDR3. The germline V gene encodes CDR1 MDHEN and CDR2 SYDVKM. Trimming cost V 6 bases and J 5 bases; bases outside gene matches: 13.

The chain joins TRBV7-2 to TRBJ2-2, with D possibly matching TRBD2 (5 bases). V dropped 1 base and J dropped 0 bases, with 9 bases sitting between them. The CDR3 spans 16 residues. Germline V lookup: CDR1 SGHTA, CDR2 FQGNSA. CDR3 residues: CASSLERLTNTGELFF. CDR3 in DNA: TGTGCCAGCAGCTTAGAAAGACTAACGAACACCGGGGAGCTGTTTTTT.

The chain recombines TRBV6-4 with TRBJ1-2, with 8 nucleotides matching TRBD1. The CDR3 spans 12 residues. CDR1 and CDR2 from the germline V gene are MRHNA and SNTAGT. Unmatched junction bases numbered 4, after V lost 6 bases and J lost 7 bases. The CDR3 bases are TGTGCCAGCAGGGGCGGGACAGGTGGCTACACCTTC. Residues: CASRGGTGGYTF.

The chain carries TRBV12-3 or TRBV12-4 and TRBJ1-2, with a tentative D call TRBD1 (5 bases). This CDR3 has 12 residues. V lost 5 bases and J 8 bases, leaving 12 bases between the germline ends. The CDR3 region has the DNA TGTGCCAGCAGTCAACAGGTGGAGGGCTACACCTTC. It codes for CASSQQVEGYTF.

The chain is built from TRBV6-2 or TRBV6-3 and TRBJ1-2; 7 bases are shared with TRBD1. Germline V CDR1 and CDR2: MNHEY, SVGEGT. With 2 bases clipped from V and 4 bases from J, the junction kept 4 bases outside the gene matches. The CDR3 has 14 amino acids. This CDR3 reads CASSYPGTAYGYTF. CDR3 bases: TGTGCCAGCAGTTACCCTGGGACAGCCTATGGCTACACCTTC.

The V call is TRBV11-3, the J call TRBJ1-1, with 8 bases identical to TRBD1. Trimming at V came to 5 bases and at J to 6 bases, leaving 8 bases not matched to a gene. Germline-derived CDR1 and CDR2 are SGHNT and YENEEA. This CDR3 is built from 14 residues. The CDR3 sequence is CASSLRGPASEAFF. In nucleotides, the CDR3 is TGTGCCAGCAGCCTCAGGGGGCCCGCATCTGAAGCTTTCTTT.

The CDR3 DNA is TGTGCCAGCAGCCTTAGCGCGAGCTCCTACAATGAGCAGTTCTTC. Protein product: CASSLSASSYNEQFF. The J gene is TRBJ2-1, the V gene TRBV27, with a weak D call TRBD2 (5 bases). This CDR3 is built from 15 residues. V gave up 6 bases and J gave up 0 bases, with 12 bases separating them. Germline CDR1 is MNHEY and CDR2 is SMNVEV (reference sequence).

The CDR3 coding sequence is TGCGCCAGCAGAACTTCGGCGGGAGTTGGCTACGAGCAGTACTTC. Its protein is CASRTSAGVGYEQYF. This chain joins TRBV5-1 and TRBJ2-7; 7 nucleotides line up with TRBD2. The CDR3 has 15 residues. The germline V gene has CDR1 SGHRS and CDR2 YFSETQ. The V gene end was trimmed by 5 bases and the J gene end by 3 bases; junction bases not matched to a gene: 11.

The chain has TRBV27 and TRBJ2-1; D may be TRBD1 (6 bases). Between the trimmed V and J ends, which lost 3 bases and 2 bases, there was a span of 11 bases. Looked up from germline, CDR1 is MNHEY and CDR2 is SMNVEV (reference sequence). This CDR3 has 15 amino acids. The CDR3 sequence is CASSLGAPTYNEQFF. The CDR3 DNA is TGTGCCAGCAGTTTGGGGGCGCCGACCTACAATGAGCAGTTCTTC.

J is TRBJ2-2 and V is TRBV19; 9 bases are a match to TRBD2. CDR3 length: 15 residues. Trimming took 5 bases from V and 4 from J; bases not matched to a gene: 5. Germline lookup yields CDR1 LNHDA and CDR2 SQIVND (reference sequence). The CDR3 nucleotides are TGTGCCAGTAGTGCGTATAGCGGGAGCACCGGGGAGCTGTTTTTT. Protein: CASSAYSGSTGELFF.

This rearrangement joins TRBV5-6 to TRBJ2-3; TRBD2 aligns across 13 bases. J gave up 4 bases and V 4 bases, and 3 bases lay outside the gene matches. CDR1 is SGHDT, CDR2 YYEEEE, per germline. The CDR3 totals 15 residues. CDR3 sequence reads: CASSPLAGGSDTQYF. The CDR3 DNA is TGTGCCAGCAGCCCACTAGCGGGAGGGTCAGATACGCAGTATTTT. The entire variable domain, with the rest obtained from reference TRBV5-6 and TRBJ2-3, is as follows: DAGVTQSPTHLIKTRGQQVTLRCSPKSGHDTVSWYQQALGQGPQFIFQYYEEEERQRGNFPDRFSGHQFPNYSSELNVNALLLGDSALYLCASSPLAGGSDTQYFGPGTRLTVL.